The entry below gives a single TCR beta chain sequence along with its context. What it recognizes is unknown. This sample is part of a study of blood T cells in healthy people across ages. General study results and limits: More naive CD4+ cells and higher diversity marked long-lived donors relative to aged donors.

Germline CDR1 GTSNPN, CDR2 SVGIG (reference sequence). This CDR3 region has 15 residues. The ends were cut back, 3 bases at V and 1 base at J, with 15 bases in the middle. Alongside a J-beta primer mix, a sample-barcoded 5' primer served in a second PCR lasting about 7 to 11 cycles. Each CDR3 protein gets one entry after TCRdb re-called the 5' RACE reads with MiXCR. This table holds fewer than 750,000 distinct CDR3 sequences, over 40% found once. V and J are TRBV30 and TRBJ1-1; D perhaps matches TRBD1 (5 bases). What was sequenced was blood. The clonotype comes from a woman aged 80 or over in good health. CDR3 sequence (DNA): TGTGCCTGGAGGAGGGGAACAACCTCGAACACTGAAGCTTTCTTT. Protein sequence: CAWRRGTTSNTEAFF.